This T cell receptor (beta chain) was documented in a study of shared clonotypes between healthy human individuals. Study results and limitations: All-four-donor shared clonotypes had higher generation probabilities than non-shared clonotypes did. Sampling covered nothing but blood. Tissue TCR repertoires likely differ from those found in blood.

Points on this clone: Its specificity is not known.

Assay used: immunoSEQ multiplex PCR; TCRdb lists only in-frame clones, some missing. The sample has about 2 million clones; approximately 94% are singletons. The V and J ends lost 1 base and 3 bases, in that order; junction bases with no gene match: 12. This CDR3 spans 17 amino acids. Germline loops: CDR1 SGHRS, CDR2 YFSETQ. Naive CD8 cells, CD45RO-negative and positively selected for CCR7, excluded terminally differentiated effector memory CD45RA+ cells. The TCR originated in a man between 18 and 29 years old in good health. Sequencing used naive CD8+ T cells sorted from blood. The chain is built from TRBV5-1 and TRBJ2-7; 8 positions match TRBD1. In DNA form, the CDR3 reads TGCGCCAGCAGCTTGAACCCCTCAGGGGGCCCTGGCTACGAGCAGTACTTC. Its translation is CASSLNPSGGPGYEQYF.